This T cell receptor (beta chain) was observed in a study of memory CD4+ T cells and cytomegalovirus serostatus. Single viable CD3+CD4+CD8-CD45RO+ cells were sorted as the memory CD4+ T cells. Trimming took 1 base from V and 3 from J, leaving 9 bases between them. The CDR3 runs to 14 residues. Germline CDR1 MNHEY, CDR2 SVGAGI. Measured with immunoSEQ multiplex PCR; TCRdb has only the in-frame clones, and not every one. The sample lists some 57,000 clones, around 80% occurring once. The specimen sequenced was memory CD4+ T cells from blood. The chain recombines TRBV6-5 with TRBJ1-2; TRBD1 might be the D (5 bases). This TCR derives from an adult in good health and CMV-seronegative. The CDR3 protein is CASSYFPRDYGYTF. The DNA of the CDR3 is TGTGCCAGCAGTTACTTCCCCAGGGACTATGGCTACACCTTC.